This record covers a single T cell receptor (beta chain). Its cognate antigen is unknown. The trim removed 3 bases at V and 4 bases at J, leaving 6 bases unmatched. The CDR3 runs 17 residues. Germline CDR1 reads SGDLS; CDR2 reads YYNGEE. These data originate in a study of cytomegalovirus exposure and HLA in healthy donors. Looking at the study overall: An analysis done earlier identified approximately 120 million unique TCR beta sequences from about 179 million T cells. Findings and caveats of the study: Sequencing likely caused a cluster of highly shared sequence variants.

PCR amplification relied on 60 Vbeta primers (plus 13 Jbeta primers). The protocol was immunoSEQ multiplex PCR, while the TCRdb copy is restricted to in-frame clones and leaves out a portion. The sample holds about 78,000 clones, approximately 70% seen once. The source material was PBMCs. The TCR comes from a woman between 35 and 50 years old in good health and CMV-seropositive. V gene TRBV9 combines with J gene TRBJ2-1, with TRBD2 matching over 14 bases. In nucleotides, the CDR3 is TGTGCCAGCAGCGAAGGGACTAGCGGGGGAATATACAATGAGCAGTTCTTC. Protein product: CASSEGTSGGIYNEQFF.